The following is a T cell receptor (beta chain) sequence with its context. Antigen unknown. The data stem from a study of T cell responses to AZD1222 COVID-19 vaccine. Findings of the study overall: Donors in the cohort were predominantly white British and more often female, and clonal diversity was possibly underestimated. Spike was spanned by vaccine-associated CD4 TCRs, which were dominant at 160-218 and 743-854. Repertoires in all cases were sampled only once the peak T cell response had passed. Only a handful of people who got AZD1222 tested seropositive at baseline.

Sequenced by immunoSEQ multiplex PCR; TCRdb stores in-frame clones only, minus some. The data hold roughly 140,000 clones, with approximately 85% observed a single time. The length of the CDR3 is 14 residues. Germline-derived CDR1 and CDR2 are LGHDT and YNNKEL (reference sequence). The V gene lost 4 bases and the J gene lost 0 bases, with 9 bases spanning the gap. The TCR was taken from an adult in good health. Sequenced here: peripheral blood, sampled on day 0 of MenACWY control vaccination. The V and J genes are TRBV3-1 (or the pseudogene TRBV3-2) and TRBJ1-1; D might be TRBD1 (6 bases). The CDR3 reads CASSPTGLNTEAFF. CDR3 sequence (DNA): TGTGCCAGCAGCCCTACAGGGCTGAACACTGAAGCTTTCTTT.